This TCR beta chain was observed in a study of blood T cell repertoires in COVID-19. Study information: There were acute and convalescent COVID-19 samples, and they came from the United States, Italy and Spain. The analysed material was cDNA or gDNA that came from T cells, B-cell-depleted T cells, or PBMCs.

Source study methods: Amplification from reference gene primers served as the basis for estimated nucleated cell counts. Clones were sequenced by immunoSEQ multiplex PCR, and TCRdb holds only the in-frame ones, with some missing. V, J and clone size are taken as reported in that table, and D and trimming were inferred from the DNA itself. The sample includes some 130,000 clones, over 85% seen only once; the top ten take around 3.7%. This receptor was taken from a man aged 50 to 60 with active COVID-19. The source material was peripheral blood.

CDR3 DNA: TGTGCCAGCAGCTTGACTAGCTCTCAAGAGACCCAGTACTTC. It yields the protein CASSLTSSQETQYF. This chain connects TRBV7-2 to TRBJ2-5; TRBD2 matches at 7 bases. Germline values: CDR1 SGHTA, CDR2 FQGNSA. V shed 3 bases and J 2 bases; nucleotides not matched to a gene: 3. The CDR3 is made up of 14 amino acids.